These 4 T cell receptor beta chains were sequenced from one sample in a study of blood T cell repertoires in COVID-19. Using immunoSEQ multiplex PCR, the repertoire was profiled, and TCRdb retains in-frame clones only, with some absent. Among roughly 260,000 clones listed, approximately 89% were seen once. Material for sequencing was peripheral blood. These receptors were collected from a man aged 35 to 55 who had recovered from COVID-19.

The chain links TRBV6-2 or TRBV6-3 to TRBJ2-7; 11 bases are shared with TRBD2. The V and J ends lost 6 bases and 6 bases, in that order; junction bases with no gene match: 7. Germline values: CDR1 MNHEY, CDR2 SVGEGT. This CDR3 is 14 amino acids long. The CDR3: CASSTLAGAVEQYF. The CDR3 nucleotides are TGTGCCAGCAGCACACTAGCGGGAGCGGTCGAGCAGTACTTC.

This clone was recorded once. The CDR3: CASSLKRGASAFGYTF. CDR3 coding DNA: TGTGCCAGCAGCTTAAAGCGCGGGGCTTCTGCGTTTGGCTACACCTTC. The V and J genes are TRBV7-9 and TRBJ1-2; the D gene is possibly TRBD1 (5 bases). CDR1 is SEHNR, CDR2 FQNEAQ, per germline (reference sequence). Deletions cut 2 bases from V and 7 bases from J, with 20 bases between. The CDR3 totals 16 residues.

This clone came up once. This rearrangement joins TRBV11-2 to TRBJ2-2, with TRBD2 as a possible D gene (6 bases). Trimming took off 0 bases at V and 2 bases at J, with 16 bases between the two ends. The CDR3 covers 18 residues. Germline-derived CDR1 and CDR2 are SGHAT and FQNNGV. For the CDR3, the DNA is TGTGCCAGCAGCTTAGATCCCCCGGCTAGCGTCAACACCGGGGAGCTGTTTTTT. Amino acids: CASSLDPPASVNTGELFF.

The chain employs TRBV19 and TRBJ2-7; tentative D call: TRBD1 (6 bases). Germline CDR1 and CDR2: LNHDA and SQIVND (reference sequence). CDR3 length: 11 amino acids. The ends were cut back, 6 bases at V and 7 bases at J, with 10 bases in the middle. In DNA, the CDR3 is TGTGCCAGTAGCAGAGGGACAGAGCAGTACTTC. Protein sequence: CASSRGTEQYF.